This paragraph covers one T cell receptor beta chain sequence. What it binds is unknown. This record belongs to a study of sequential checkpoint blockade in melanoma. Study information: Randomization was 1:1 between first-line nivolumab→ipilimumab and ipilimumab→nivolumab. Study-level results: Rising tumor T-cell fraction and clonality meant about 30 times likelier benefit.

The treatment denotes: randomized to nivolumab then ipilimumab (arm A) or the reverse (arm B). TCRdb's table, derived via immunoSEQ multiplex PCR, lists solely in-frame clones and lacks some. The repertoire includes about 18,000 clones, roughly 28% of them detected once, and about 6.8% sits in the top ten. Germline loops: CDR1 SGHDN, CDR2 FVKESK. This CDR3 has 13 amino acids. Trimming took 0 bases from V and 5 from J, leaving 8 bases between them. Here the sequenced sample was tumor tissue (inferred from file names), taken from a patient given nivolumab and ipilimumab in sequence. The source is a human donor with melanoma. This chain uses TRBV14 with TRBJ2-7; D unclear. The CDR3 DNA reads as TGTGCCAGCAGCCAAGAAAATTGGCACGAGCAGTACTTC. This encodes CASSQENWHEQYF.